This T cell receptor beta chain is from a study of T cells in Graves' hyperthyroidism and ophthalmopathy. On the study more broadly: Before treatment of any kind, peripheral blood was taken at initial diagnosis. Study-level points and caveats: Blood shared most expanded thyroid clonotypes above 0.001.

Amplified TCR beta CDR3 regions came from RNA transcripts. The TCR CDR3 first-round RT-PCR relied on the HTBI primer set. TCRdb independently ran MiXCR on the multiplex PCR reads; one entry per CDR3 protein. The sample has about 570,000 distinct CDR3 sequences, around 13% seen once. Details on this clonotype: The antigen is not known.

Germline CDR1 reads SGHRS; CDR2 reads YFSETQ. The CDR3 is 15 residues long. The V end lost 0 bases, the J end lost 1 base, and 8 bases lay between the germline ends. Source material: blood. The rearrangement joins TRBV5-1 to TRBJ2-1; D uncertain. The origin of this receptor is a woman between 35 and 50 years old with Graves' hyperthyroidism. CDR3 amino acids: CASSLAATSYNEQFF. The CDR3 DNA sequence: TGCGCCAGCAGCTTGGCGGCTACTTCCTACAATGAGCAGTTCTTC.